This TCR beta chain comes out of a study of low-dose radiotherapy and immunotherapy resistance in tumors. About the study: Members of Cohort 1 were treated with 0.5 Gy per fraction every 2 weeks. The prescribed total PTV dose was 6.5 Gy.

Germline V gives CDR1 MDHEN, CDR2 SYDVKM. Trimming took 5 bases from V and 6 from J; bases not matched to a gene: 19. The CDR3 is made up of 18 amino acids. The time point denotes: before trial treatment. Every donor was treated with nivolumab, ipilimumab, aspirin, low-dose cyclophosphamide and also low-dose radiotherapy. Tumors of eligible patients were advanced, solid and lacking tumor-infiltrating lymphocytes. The table lists this clonotype with many counts. With TRAV- and TRBV-specific primers, first-strand cDNA was made, covering the alpha and beta chains. TCRs underwent about 22 PCR cycles of amplification with a constant-region primer and V-primer adapter. From the reads, TCRdb called clonotypes with MiXCR, one entry per CDR3 protein. This table has 59,000 or so distinct CDR3 sequences, more than 20% appearing once.

The source material was PBMCs, sampled before treatment. This clonotype was obtained from a male donor with rectosigmoid adenocarcinoma. This sequence joins TRBV28 and TRBJ2-1; TRBD2 matches 7 bases. The CDR3 coding sequence is TGTGCCAGCAGTCCCGCAGGTAGGGTAGCGGGTTCTACCAATGAGCAGTTCTTC. Translated, it gives CASSPAGRVAGSTNEQFF.